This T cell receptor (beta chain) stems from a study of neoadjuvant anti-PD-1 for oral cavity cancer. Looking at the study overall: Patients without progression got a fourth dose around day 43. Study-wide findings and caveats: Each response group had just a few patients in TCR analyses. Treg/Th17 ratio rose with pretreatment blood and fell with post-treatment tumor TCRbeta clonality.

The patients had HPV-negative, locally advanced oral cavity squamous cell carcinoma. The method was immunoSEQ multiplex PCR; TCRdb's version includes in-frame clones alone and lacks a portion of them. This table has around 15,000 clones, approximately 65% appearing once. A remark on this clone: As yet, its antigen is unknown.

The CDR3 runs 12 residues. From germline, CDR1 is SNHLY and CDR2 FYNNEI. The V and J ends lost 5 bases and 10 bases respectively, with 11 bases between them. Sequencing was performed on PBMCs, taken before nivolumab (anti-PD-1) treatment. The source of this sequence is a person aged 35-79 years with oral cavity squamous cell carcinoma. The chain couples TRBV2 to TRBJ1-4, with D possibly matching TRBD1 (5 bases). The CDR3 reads CASSPDQGKLFF. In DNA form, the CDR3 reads TGTGCCAGCAGTCCAGACCAGGGAAAACTGTTTTTT.